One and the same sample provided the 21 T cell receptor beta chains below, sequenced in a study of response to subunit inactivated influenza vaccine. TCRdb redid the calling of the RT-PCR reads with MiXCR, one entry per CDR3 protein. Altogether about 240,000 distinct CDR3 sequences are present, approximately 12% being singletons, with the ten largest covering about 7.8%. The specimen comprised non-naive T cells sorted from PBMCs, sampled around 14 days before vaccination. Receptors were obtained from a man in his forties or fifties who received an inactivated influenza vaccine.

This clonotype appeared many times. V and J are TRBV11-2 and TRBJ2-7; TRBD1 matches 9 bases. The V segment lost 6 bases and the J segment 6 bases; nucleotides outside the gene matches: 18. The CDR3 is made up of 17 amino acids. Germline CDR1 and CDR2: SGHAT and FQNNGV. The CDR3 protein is CASRALGGQGQGTEQYF. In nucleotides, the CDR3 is TGTGCCAGCAGAGCCTTAGGGGGACAGGGACAGGGAACCGAGCAGTACTTC.

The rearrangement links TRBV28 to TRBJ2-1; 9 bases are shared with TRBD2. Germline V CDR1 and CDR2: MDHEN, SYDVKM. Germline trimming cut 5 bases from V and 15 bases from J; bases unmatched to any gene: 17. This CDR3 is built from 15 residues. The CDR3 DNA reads TGTGCCAGCAGTCCCCCCGGGGCTAGCGGGATAATTGCGTTCTTC. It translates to CASSPPGASGIIAFF.

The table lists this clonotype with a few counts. CDR3 sequence reads: CATSPTGGEKLFF. In DNA form, the CDR3 reads TGTGCCACCAGCCCCACGGGGGGAGAAAAACTGTTTTTT. The J gene is TRBJ1-4, the V gene TRBV15; D perhaps matches TRBD1 (5 bases). CDR1 is LNHNV and CDR2 is YYDKDF in the germline V gene (reference sequence). Trimming pared 5 bases from V and 8 bases from J, leaving 12 bases between. The CDR3 covers 13 residues.

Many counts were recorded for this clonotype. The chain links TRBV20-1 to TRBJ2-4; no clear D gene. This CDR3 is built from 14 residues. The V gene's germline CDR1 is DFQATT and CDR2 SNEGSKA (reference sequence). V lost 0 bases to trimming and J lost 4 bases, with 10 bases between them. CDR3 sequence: CSAREWILKNIQYF. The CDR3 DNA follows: TGCAGTGCTAGAGAATGGATTCTGAAAAACATTCAGTACTTC.

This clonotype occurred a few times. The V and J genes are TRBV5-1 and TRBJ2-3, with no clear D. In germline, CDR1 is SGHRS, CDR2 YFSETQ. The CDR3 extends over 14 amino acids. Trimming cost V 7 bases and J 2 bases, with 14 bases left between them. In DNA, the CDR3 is TGCGCCAGCGCAAGATCGGAGCCCACAGATACGCAGTATTTT. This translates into CASARSEPTDTQYF.

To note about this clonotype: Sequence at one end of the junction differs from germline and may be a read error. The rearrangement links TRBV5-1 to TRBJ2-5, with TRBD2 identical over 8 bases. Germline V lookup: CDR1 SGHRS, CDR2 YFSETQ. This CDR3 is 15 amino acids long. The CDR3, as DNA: TGCGCCAGCAGCTCCGCTCCAGCGGGGGTAGAGACCCACTACTTC. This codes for CASSSAPAGVETHYF. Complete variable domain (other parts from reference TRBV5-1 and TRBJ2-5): KAGVTQTPRYLIKTRGQQVTLSCSPISGHRSVSWYQQTPGQGLQFLFEYFSETQRNKGNFPGRFSGRQFSNSRSEMNVSTLELGDSALYLCASSSAPAGVETHYFGPGTRLLVL.

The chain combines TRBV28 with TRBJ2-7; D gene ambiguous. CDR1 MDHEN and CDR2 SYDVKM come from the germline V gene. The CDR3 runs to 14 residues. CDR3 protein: CASSTVLRTYEQYF. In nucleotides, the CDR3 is TGTGCTAGTAGTACGGTTTTACGTACCTACGAGCAGTACTTC.

CDR3 sequence: CASSQAPLANYGYTF. Here the CDR3 DNA reads TGTGCCAGCAGCCAAGCCCCCCTCGCTAACTATGGCTACACCTTC. This chain links TRBV3-1 with TRBJ1-2; no clear D gene. Per germline, CDR1 LGHDT and CDR2 YNNKEL (reference sequence). V was cut by 1 base and J by 0 bases, with 9 bases left in between. CDR3 length: 15 residues.

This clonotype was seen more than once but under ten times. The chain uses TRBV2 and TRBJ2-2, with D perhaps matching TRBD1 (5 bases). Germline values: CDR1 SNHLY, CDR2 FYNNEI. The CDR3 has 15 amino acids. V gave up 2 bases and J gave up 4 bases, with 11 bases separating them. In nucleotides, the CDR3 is TGTGCCAGCAGTGAATCAGGGTTGATCACCGGGGAGCTGTTTTTT. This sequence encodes CASSESGLITGELFF. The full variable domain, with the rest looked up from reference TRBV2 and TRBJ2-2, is EPEVTQTPSHQVTQMGQEVILRCVPISNHLYFYWYRQILGQKVEFLVSFYNNEISEKSEIFDDQFSVERPDGSNFTLKIRSTKLEDSAMYFCASSESGLITGELFFGEGSRLTVL.

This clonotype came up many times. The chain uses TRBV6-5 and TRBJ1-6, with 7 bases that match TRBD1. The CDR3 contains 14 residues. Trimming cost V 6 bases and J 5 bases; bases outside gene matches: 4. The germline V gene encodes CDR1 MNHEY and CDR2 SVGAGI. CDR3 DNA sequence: TGTGCCAGCAGGATGACAGGGCATAATTCACCCCTCCACTTT. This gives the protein CASRMTGHNSPLHF.

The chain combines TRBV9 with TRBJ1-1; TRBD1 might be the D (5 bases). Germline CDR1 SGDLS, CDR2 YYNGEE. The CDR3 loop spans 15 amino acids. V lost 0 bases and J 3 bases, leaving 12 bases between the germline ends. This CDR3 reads CASSVEDSGHTEAFF. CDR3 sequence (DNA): TGTGCCAGCAGCGTAGAAGACAGTGGCCACACTGAAGCTTTCTTT.

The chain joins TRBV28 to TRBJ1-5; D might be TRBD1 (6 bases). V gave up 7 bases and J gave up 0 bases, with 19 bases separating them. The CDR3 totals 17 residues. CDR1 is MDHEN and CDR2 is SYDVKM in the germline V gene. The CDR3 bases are TGTGCCAGCATGACAGGAATGGCGGGTAATAGCAATCAGCCCCAGCATTTT. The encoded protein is CASMTGMAGNSNQPQHF.

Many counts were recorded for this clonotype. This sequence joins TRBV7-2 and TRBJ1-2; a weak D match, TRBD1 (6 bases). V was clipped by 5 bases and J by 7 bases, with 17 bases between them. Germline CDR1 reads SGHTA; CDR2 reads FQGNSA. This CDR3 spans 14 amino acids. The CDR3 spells CASSPRDTAFGYTF. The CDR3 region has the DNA TGTGCCAGCAGCCCCCGGGACACCGCTTTTGGCTACACCTTC.

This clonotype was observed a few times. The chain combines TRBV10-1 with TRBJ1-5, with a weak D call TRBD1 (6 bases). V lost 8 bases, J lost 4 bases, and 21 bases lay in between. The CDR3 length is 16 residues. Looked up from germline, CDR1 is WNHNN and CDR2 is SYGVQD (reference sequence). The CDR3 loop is CASEGGKREINQPQHF. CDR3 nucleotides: TGCGCCAGCGAGGGGGGAAAACGAGAAATTAATCAGCCCCAGCATTTT.

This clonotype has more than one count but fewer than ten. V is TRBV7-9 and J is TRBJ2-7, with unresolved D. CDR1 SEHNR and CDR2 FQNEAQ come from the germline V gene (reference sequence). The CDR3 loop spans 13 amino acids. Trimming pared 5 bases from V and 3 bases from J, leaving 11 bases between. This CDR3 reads CASSRAILYEQYF. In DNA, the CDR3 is TGTGCCAGCAGCCGAGCGATACTCTACGAGCAGTACTTC.

In nucleotides, the CDR3 is TGCGCCAGCAGGCGAGACAGGGGGCCTCCTACTGATGAGCAGTTCTTC. This sequence encodes CASRRDRGPPTDEQFF. V and J are TRBV5-1 and TRBJ2-1, with TRBD1 matching over 10 bases. This CDR3 has 16 residues. V was clipped by 5 bases and J by 8 bases; unmatched bases: 13. Per germline, CDR1 SGHRS and CDR2 YFSETQ.

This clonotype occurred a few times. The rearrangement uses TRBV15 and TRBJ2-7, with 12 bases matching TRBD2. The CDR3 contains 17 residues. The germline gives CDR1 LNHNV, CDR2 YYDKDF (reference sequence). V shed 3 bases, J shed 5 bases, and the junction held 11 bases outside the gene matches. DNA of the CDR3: TGTGCCACCAGCAGCCGAAAGCTAGCGGGAGGGCCCGACGAGCAGTACTTC. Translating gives CATSSRKLAGGPDEQYF.

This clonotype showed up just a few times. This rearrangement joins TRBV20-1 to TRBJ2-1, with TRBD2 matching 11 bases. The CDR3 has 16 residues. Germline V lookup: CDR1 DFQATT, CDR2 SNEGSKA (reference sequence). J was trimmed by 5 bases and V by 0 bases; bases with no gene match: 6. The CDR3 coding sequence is TGCAGTGCTAGAGATTGGGGACTAGCGGTACACAATGAGCAGTTCTTC. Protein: CSARDWGLAVHNEQFF.

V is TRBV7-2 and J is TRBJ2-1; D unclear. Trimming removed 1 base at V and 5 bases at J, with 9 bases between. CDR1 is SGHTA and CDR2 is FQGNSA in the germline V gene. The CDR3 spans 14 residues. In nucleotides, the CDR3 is TGTGCCAGCAGCTTAGAGGTAGTAGACAATGAGCAGTTCTTC. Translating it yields CASSLEVVDNEQFF. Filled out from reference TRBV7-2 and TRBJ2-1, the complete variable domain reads GAGVSQSPSNKVTEKGKDVELRCDPISGHTALYWYRQSLGQGLEFLIYFQGNSAPDKSGLPSDRFSAERTGGSVSTLTIQRTQQEDSAVYLCASSLEVVDNEQFFGPGTRLTVL.

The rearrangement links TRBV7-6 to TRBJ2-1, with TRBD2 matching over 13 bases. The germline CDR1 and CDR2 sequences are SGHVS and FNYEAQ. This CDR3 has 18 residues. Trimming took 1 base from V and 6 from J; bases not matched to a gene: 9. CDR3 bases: TGTGCCAGCAGCTTAGGAGTTACTAGCGGGAGGGCGGGCAATGAGCAGTTCTTC. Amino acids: CASSLGVTSGRAGNEQFF.

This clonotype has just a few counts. CDR3 nucleotide sequence: TGTGCCAGCAGTTTAGGTCCCGGAATCTCTGGAAACACCATATATTTT. Translating gives CASSLGPGISGNTIYF. The chain links TRBV12-3 or TRBV12-4 to TRBJ1-3; D is ambiguous. V was trimmed by 1 base and J by 0 bases, leaving 10 bases between them. CDR3 length equals 16 residues.